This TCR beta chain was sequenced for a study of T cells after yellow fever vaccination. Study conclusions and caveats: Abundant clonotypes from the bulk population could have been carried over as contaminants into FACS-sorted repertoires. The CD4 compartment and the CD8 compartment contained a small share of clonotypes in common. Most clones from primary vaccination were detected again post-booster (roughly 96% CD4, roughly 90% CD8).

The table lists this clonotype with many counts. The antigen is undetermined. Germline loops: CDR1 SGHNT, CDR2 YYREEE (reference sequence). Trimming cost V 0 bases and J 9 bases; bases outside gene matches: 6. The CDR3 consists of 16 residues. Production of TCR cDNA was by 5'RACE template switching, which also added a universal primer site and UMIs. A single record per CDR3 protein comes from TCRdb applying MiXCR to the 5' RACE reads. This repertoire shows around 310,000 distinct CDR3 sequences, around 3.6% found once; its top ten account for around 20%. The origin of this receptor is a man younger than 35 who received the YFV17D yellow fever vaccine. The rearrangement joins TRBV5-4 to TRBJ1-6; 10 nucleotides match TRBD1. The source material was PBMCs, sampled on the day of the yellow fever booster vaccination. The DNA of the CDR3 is TGTGCCAGCAGCTTGGTTCCTGGGACAGGGGTTTCACCCCTCCACTTT. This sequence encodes CASSLVPGTGVSPLHF.